Listed below are T cell receptor beta chains from one sample, sequenced in a study of PD-1 blockade in classical Hodgkin lymphoma. Sequencing used immunoSEQ multiplex PCR; TCRdb keeps in-frame clones, though not all of them. The sample yields approximately 100,000 clones, around 90% seen once. This specimen consisted of peripheral blood mononuclear cells (PBMCs), obtained at baseline. Receptor source: a human donor with classical Hodgkin lymphoma. Both conserved end residues are part of each CDR3. A D gene is named only where the DNA matches it firmly. A clone size is listed for some rows: how often the clone was seen (once, few, many), or a class if it is expanded.

. | TRBJ2-5 | 11 | TRBV6-5 | . | TGTGCCAGCAGTACCCTAGAGACCCAGTACTTC | CASSTLETQYF
. | TRBJ2-5 | 15 | TRBV5-1 | . | TGCGCCAGCAGCTTTAGGGGTCCGTTTCAAGAGACCCAGTACTTC | CASSFRGPFQETQYF
. | TRBJ2-7 | 16 | TRBV19 | few | TGTGCCAGTAGTATCATTGTGGCAGGGGTGCTCTACGAGCAGTACTTC | CASSIIVAGVLYEQYF
. | TRBJ1-5 | 18 | TRBV25-1 | . | TGTGCCAGCAGTGAACAGTTAGGGGCAGGGGAGGTCAATCAGCCCCAGCATTTT | CASSEQLGAGEVNQPQHF
. | TRBJ2-3 | 15 | TRBV5-6 | . | TGTGCCAGCAGCTCGGTAGCGGTATCCACAGATACGCAGTATTTT | CASSSVAVSTDTQYF
. | TRBJ1-2 | 16 | TRBV6-6 | . | TGTGCCAGCAGTTGGGGCGCCGGGAGGTCCAACTATGGCTACACCTTC | CASSWGAGRSNYGYTF
. | TRBJ2-7 | 15 | TRBV9 | . | TGTGCCAGCAGCGCAGAACAGGGTAGGTCCTACGAGCAGTACTTC | CASSAEQGRSYEQYF
. | TRBJ2-7 | 14 | TRBV5-1 | . | TGCGCCAGCAGCTTCAGGGTCCAAAGCTACGAGCAGTACTTC | CASSFRVQSYEQYF
. | TRBJ1-1 | 14 | TRBV7-2 | . | TGTGCCAGCAGCTTAATCCGACAGAACACTGAAGCTTTCTTT | CASSLIRQNTEAFF
. | TRBJ1-3 | 12 | TRBV6-1 | few | TGTGCCAGCAGTGTTACTGGAAACACCATATATTTT | CASSVTGNTIYF
. | TRBJ1-5 | 15 | TRBV9 | . | TGTGCCAGCAGCGTAAGGGGGGGCATTAATCAGCCCCAGCATTTT | CASSVRGGINQPQHF
TRBD2 | TRBJ2-2 | 14 | TRBV30 | . | TGTGCCTGGAGTAGCGGGAGGAACACCGGGGAGCTGTTTTTT | CAWSSGRNTGELFF
TRBD1 | TRBJ1-2 | 16 | TRBV18 | . | TGTGCCAGCTCACCACGGGTTGACAGGGGTTACAGTGGCTACACCTTC | CASSPRVDRGYSGYTF
. | TRBJ1-2 | 17 | TRBV27 | . | TGTGCCAGCAGTTTATCCGGTGGGAGGGGGGCCTATAGGGGCTACACCTTC | CASSLSGGRGAYRGYTF
TRBD2 | TRBJ2-2 | 16 | TRBV4-1 | . | TGCGCCAGCAGCCAAGTCGCGGGAGTGAACACCGGGGAGCTGTTTTTT | CASSQVAGVNTGELFF
. | TRBJ2-3 | 13 | TRBV30 | . | TGTGCCTGGAGCCGGGGAGGCACAGATACGCAGTATTTT | CAWSRGGTDTQYF
. | TRBJ2-5 | 18 | TRBV4-2 | . | TGTGCCAGCAGCCCGACCCGTTCCGCTTCGGGGCGTCCAGAGACCCAGTACTTC | CASSPTRSASGRPETQYF
TRBD1 | TRBJ2-7 | 15 | TRBV4-1 | . | TGCGCCAGCAGCCGAAGGGACAGGGGGGCGTACGAGCAGTACTTC | CASSRRDRGAYEQYF
. | TRBJ2-2 | 16 | TRBV4-1 | . | TGCGCCAGCAGCCAATCCTGGACTACCAACACCGGGGAGCTGTTTTTT | CASSQSWTTNTGELFF
TRBD1 | TRBJ1-5 | 14 | TRBV6-1 | . | TGTGCCAGCATCGACAGGGATAGCAATCAGCCCCAGCATTTT | CASIDRDSNQPQHF
. | TRBJ2-7 | 14 | TRBV28 | . | TGTGCCAGCATTACCGGGCCCCCCTCCTACGAGCAGTACTTC | CASITGPPSYEQYF
TRBD1 | TRBJ2-3 | 16 | TRBV5-1 | . | TGCGCCAGCAGCTCAGAGGACAGGGGGGGCACAGATACGCAGTATTTT | CASSSEDRGGTDTQYF
. | TRBJ2-1 | 17 | TRBV28 | . | . | CASSSSTGVGVYNEQFF
. | TRBJ2-1 | 15 | TRBV5-1 | . | TGCGCCAGCAGCGAGACTAGGCCCTCCTACAATGAGCAGTTCTTC | CASSETRPSYNEQFF
. | TRBJ2-2 | 19 | TRBV4-1 | . | TGCGCCAGCAGCCAAGAGGACTCCCGTCTAACCTCGAACACCGGGGAGCTGTTTTTT | CASSQEDSRLTSNTGELFF
TRBD2 | TRBJ2-3 | 16 | TRBV9 | . | TGTGCCAGCAGCGTAGGGGCCGGGACTAGGGCAGATACGCAGTATTTT | CASSVGAGTRADTQYF
TRBD2 | TRBJ2-7 | 15 | TRBV2 | few | TGTGCCAGCAGTGGGGGACTAGCGGGAGTATACGAGCAGTACTTC | CASSGGLAGVYEQYF
TRBD1 | TRBJ1-1 | 16 | TRBV5-6 | . | TGTGCCAGCAGCTCCCTCCCGGGACAGGGTTCCAATGAAGCTTTCTTT | CASSSLPGQGSNEAFF
. | TRBJ2-1 | 14 | TRBV18 | few | TGTGCCAGCTCACCAGCGAGCGGCCTCAATGAGCAGTTCTTC | CASSPASGLNEQFF
. | TRBJ1-4 | 17 | TRBV6-4 | . | TGTGCCAGCAGTGACGGATCACCCCCAGGGAAAAATGAAAAACTGTTTTTT | CASSDGSPPGKNEKLFF
TRBD2 | TRBJ2-1 | 13 | TRBV7-9 | . | TGTGCCAGCAGCTTTACAAGCGGGACTTTAACTTTCTTC | CASSFTSGTLTFF
TRBD1 | TRBJ2-7 | 20 | TRBV28 | . | TGTGCCAGCAGTCCTTGGGGAACGTGGGGGACAGGCACGAACTCCTACGAGCAGTACTTC | CASSPWGTWGTGTNSYEQYF
. | TRBJ2-7 | 18 | TRBV21-1 | . | TGTGCCAGCAGCAAAGCTCCTAGCGGCATCCGCAATTGCTACGAGCAGTACTTC | CASSKAPSGIRNCYEQYF
. | TRBJ2-7 | 14 | TRBV7-9 | . | TGTGCCAGCAGCTTAGTGATGGGTTCCTACGAGCAGTACTTC | CASSLVMGSYEQYF
. | TRBJ2-7 | 15 | TRBV10-2 | . | TGCGCCAGCAGTGACAGTGTTATGACTAGCTACGAGCAGTACTTC | CASSDSVMTSYEQYF
TRBD1 | TRBJ1-3 | 19 | TRBV5-5 | . | TGTGCCAGCAGCTTGGTTCGGGACAGGGTTTCAGTCTACGGAAACACCATATATTTT | CASSLVRDRVSVYGNTIYF
. | TRBJ2-2 | 14 | TRBV30 | . | TGTGCCTGGAGTGTATTCGGGTTGGACGGGGAGCTGTTTTTT | CAWSVFGLDGELFF
. | TRBJ1-1 | 13 | TRBV7-8 | . | TGTGCCAGCAGCCTTCGTTTACTCACTGAAGCTTTCTTT | CASSLRLLTEAFF
. | TRBJ1-4 | 14 | TRBV6-5 | . | TGTGCCAGCAGTTTGACAGGAAGGGGGGAAAAACTGTTTTTT | CASSLTGRGEKLFF
. | TRBJ2-3 | 16 | TRBV6-5 | once | TGTGCCAGCAGTTACTCGGGCGCGGCCTTCACAGATACGCAGTATTTT | CASSYSGAAFTDTQYF
TRBD2 | TRBJ2-5 | 15 | TRBV27 | . | TGTGCCAGCAGTTTCACTAGCGGAGTTCAAGAGACCCAGTACTTC | CASSFTSGVQETQYF
. | TRBJ1-1 | 14 | TRBV11-3 | . | TGTGCCAGCAGCGAAGGACAGCCGAACACTGAAGCTTTCTTT | CASSEGQPNTEAFF